This T cell receptor (beta chain) was sequenced during a study of chemoradiotherapy in HPV16-positive cancers. Broader study findings: Functional assays defining HPV-specific T cells used only two HPV16-positive patients. Better recurrence-free survival went with HPV-responsive T-cell expansion in HPV16-positive patients. Candidate HPV-specific clones and E7-related TCR motifs grew in tumor during treatment.

Repertoires were generated with immunoSEQ multiplex PCR, while TCRdb's copy carries only in-frame clones and drops some. The sample lists under 15,000 clones, around 87% occurring once. Comment on this clone: Its antigen is unidentified.

This CDR3 spans 13 amino acids. Germline V lookup: CDR1 MNHNS, CDR2 SASEGT. V shed 5 bases and J shed 1 base, with 8 bases lying between them. The chain joins TRBV6-1 to TRBJ1-1, with a tentative D call TRBD1 (6 bases). The specimen was blood, collected from a patient who underwent chemoradiotherapy. This clonotype originated in a human donor with HPV-associated anogenital cancer. The CDR3 sequence: CASSKGGNTEAFF. CDR3 in DNA: TGTGCCAGCAGTAAGGGGGGGAACACTGAAGCTTTCTTT.